The 2 T cell receptor beta chains in this list originate from one sample, sequenced in a study of T cell repertoires in cytomegalovirus infection. TCRdb used MiXCR to reprocess the reads, holding one entry per CDR3 protein. The sample lists fewer than 300,000 distinct CDR3 sequences; roughly 26% were seen once. Sequencing was done on a sample of PBMCs. These TCRs come from a human donor in good health (CMV status not recorded). Some clones in this sample may be carry-over from other donors' samples.

In its sample, this clonotype was seen a few times. V usage is TRBV29-1 and J usage is TRBJ2-5, with 7 bases aligning to TRBD2. The CDR3 has 13 amino acids. The junction had 3 bases not matched to a gene; V was cut back by 4 bases and J by 1 base. Germline V CDR1 and CDR2: SQVTM, ANQGSEA. The CDR3 DNA is TGCAGCGTTGGGACTAGGGTCCAAGAGACCCAGTACTTC. The encoded protein is CSVGTRVQETQYF.

This clonotype was detected many times. This chain joins TRBV7-2 and TRBJ2-3, with TRBD2 matching over 10 bases. Per germline, CDR1 SGHTA and CDR2 FQGNSA. The CDR3 contains 16 residues. V gave up 5 bases and J gave up 4 bases; unmatched junction bases: 9. The CDR3 sequence: CASSNQAGGQADTQYF. The DNA for the CDR3 is TGTGCCAGCAGCAACCAAGCGGGGGGGCAAGCAGATACGCAGTATTTT.